The 9 T cell receptor beta chains in this list originate from one sample, sequenced in a study of blood T cells in healthy people across ages. Then a second PCR, running roughly 7 to 11 cycles, was carried out with a sample-barcoded 5' primer and a J-beta primer mix. TCRdb independently ran MiXCR on the 5' RACE reads; one entry per CDR3 protein. The data show roughly 1 million distinct CDR3 sequences, with almost 25% seen just once and about 0.8% held by the top ten. A further study also used this sample, focusing on T cells of mothers and their children.

The sample consisted of blood. These receptors all stem from a girl aged 2 to 10 in good health.

The V and J genes are TRBV7-9 and TRBJ2-1, with 9 bases aligning to TRBD2. The CDR3 has 15 amino acids. J lost 5 bases, V lost 9 bases, and 11 bases had no gene match. The germline V gene encodes CDR1 SEHNR and CDR2 FQNEAQ (reference sequence). The CDR3 DNA is TGTGCCAGTGGCGTTGGGACTAGCATGCACAATGAGCAGTTCTTC. It encodes CASGVGTSMHNEQFF.

V and J are TRBV2 and TRBJ2-3; TRBD2 might be the D (6 bases). Germline assignment: CDR1 SNHLY and CDR2 FYNNEI. There are 17 residues in the CDR3. V dropped 3 bases and J dropped 2 bases, with 18 bases sitting between them. CDR3 amino acids: CASSDWRDLGATDTQYF. The CDR3 DNA reads as TGTGCCAGCAGTGATTGGCGGGATCTTGGTGCCACAGATACGCAGTATTTT.

The chain carries TRBV6-2 or TRBV6-3 and TRBJ1-5; D is perhaps TRBD1 (5 bases). The CDR3 is 12 amino acids. The germline V and J ends were trimmed by 3 bases and 7 bases, with 7 bases remaining between them. Per the germline V gene, CDR1 is MNHEY and CDR2 is SVGEGT. CDR3 coding DNA: TGTGCCAGCAGTTATAGGGACCAGCCCCAGCATTTT. Its translation is CASSYRDQPQHF.

V gene TRBV4-2 combines with J gene TRBJ1-2; D not certain. V was clipped by 0 bases and J by 5 bases, with 13 bases between them. The germline V gene has CDR1 LGHNA and CDR2 YNFKEQ. The CDR3 has 15 amino acids. CDR3 DNA sequence: TGTGCCAGCAGCCAAGATCTCAGAGACCTTTATGGCTACACCTTC. Residues: CASSQDLRDLYGYTF.

Only a few counts were recorded for this clonotype. CDR3 amino acids: CASSRGTSDRLYNEQFF. The CDR3 region has the DNA TGCGCCAGCAGCCGAGGGACTAGCGATCGGCTCTACAATGAGCAGTTCTTC. The chain recombines TRBV4-1 with TRBJ2-1; 10 positions match TRBD2. The CDR3 covers 17 residues. Germline V gives CDR1 MGHRA, CDR2 YSYEKL. V trimming: 4 bases; J trimming: 3 bases; junction bases outside the gene matches: 9.

CDR3 nucleotide sequence: TGTGCCAGTAGTACAGGGGGCGCGGGGATGAACACTGAAGCTTTCTTT. Protein: CASSTGGAGMNTEAFF. The rearrangement links TRBV19 to TRBJ1-1, with 8 bases aligning to TRBD1. The V segment lost 4 bases and the J segment 0 bases; nucleotides outside the gene matches: 7. Per germline, CDR1 LNHDA and CDR2 SQIVND (reference sequence). The length of the CDR3 is 16 residues.

This chain connects TRBV29-1 to TRBJ2-1; either TRBD1 or TRBD2 may fit D (5 bases each). This CDR3 contains 14 residues. From germline, CDR1 is SQVTM and CDR2 ANQGSEA. V lost 5 bases, J lost 7 bases, and 18 bases lay in between. As DNA, the CDR3 is TGCAGCGTTTTGACCGGGACGTCCGGGAATGAGCAGTTCTTC. Translation gives CSVLTGTSGNEQFF.

The table lists this clonotype with a count of one. The V and J genes are TRBV5-5 and TRBJ2-3; D call uncertain. CDR1 and CDR2 (germline): SGHKS, YYEKEE (reference sequence). The CDR3 runs to 15 residues. V was clipped by 4 bases and J by 0 bases, with 12 bases between them. CDR3 DNA: TGTGCCAGCAGCCTCTTAGGTGATAGCACAGATACGCAGTATTTT. Translation: CASSLLGDSTDTQYF.

The genes are TRBV7-6 and TRBJ2-5, with a weak D call TRBD2 (5 bases). Matching the DNA end better, TRBJ2-7 makes the J call doubtful. The CDR3 loop spans 13 amino acids. Germline values: CDR1 SGHVS, CDR2 FNYEAQ. In nucleotides, the CDR3 is TGTGCCAGCAGCTTAAACCCGGGAAACGAGCAGTACTTC. Its protein is CASSLNPGNEQYF.